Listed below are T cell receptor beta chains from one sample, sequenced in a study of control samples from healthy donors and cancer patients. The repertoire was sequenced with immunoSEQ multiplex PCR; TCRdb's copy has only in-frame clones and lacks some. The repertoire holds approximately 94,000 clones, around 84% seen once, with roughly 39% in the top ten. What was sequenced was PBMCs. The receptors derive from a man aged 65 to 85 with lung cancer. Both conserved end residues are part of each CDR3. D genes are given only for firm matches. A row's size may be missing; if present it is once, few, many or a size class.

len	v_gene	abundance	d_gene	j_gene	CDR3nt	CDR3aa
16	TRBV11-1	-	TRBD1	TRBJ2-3	TGTGCCAGCAGCGTCCAACGGACAGGGAACACAGATACGCAGTATTTT	CASSVQRTGNTDTQYF
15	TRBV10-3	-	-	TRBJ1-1	TGTGCCATCAGTGAGGCGCATGGCAGGGATACTGAAGCTTTCTTT	CAISEAHGRDTEAFF
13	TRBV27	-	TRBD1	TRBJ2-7	TGTGCCAGCAACCCAGGGGGCAGGGGCGAGCAGTACTTC	CASNPGGRGEQYF
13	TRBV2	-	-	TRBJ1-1	TGTGCCAGCAGTGGGAGACAGTTCTCAGGAGCTTTCTTT	CASSGRQFSGAFF
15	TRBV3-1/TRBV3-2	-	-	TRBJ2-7	TGTGCCAGCAGCCAAGCAACAGGGAGCTCCTACGAGCAGTACTTC	CASSQATGSSYEQYF
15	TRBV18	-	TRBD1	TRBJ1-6	TGTGCCAGCTCACCGGGACAGGGGAATCGGTCACCCCTCCACTTT	CASSPGQGNRSPLHF
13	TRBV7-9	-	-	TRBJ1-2	TGTGCCAGCAGCTTAGTGGGGGCCCTTGGCTACACCTTC	CASSLVGALGYTF
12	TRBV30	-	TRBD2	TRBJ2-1	TGTGCCTGGGGGCGGGGGGGGCGCAAGCAGTTCTTC	CAWGRGGRKQFF
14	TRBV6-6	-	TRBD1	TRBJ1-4	TGTGCCAGCGGATTAACAGGGGGCACAGAAAAACTGTTTTTT	CASGLTGGTEKLFF
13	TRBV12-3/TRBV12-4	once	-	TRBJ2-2	TGTGCCAGCAGGACACAGGGAAGCGGGGAGCTGTTTTTT	CASRTQGSGELFF
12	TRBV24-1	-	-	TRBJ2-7	TGTGCCACCAGTGGGCATTCCTACGAGCAGTACTTC	CATSGHSYEQYF
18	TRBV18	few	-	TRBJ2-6	TGTGCCAGCTCACCACGGGCGCAATTATCCTCTGGGGCCAACGTCCTGACTTTC	CASSPRAQLSSGANVLTF